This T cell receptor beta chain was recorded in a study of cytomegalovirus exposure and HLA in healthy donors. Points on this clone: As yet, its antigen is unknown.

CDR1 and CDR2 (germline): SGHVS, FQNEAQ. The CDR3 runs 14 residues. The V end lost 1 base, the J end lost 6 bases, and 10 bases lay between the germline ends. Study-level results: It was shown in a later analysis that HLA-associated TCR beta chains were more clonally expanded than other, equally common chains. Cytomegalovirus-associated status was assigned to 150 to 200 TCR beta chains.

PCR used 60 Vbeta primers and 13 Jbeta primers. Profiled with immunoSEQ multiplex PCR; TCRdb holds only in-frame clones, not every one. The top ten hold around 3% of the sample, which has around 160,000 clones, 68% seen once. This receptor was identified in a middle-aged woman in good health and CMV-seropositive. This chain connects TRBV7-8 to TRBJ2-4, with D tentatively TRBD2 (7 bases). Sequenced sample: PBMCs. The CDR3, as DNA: TGTGCCAGCAGCTTAGAGGGGGGGCGAAACATTCAGTACTTC. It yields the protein CASSLEGGRNIQYF. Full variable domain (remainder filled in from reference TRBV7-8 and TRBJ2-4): GAGVSQSPRYKVAKRGQDVALRCDPISGHVSLFWYQQALGQGPEFLTYFQNEAQLDKSGLPSDRFFAERPEGSVSTLKIQRTQQEDSAVYLCASSLEGGRNIQYFGAGTRLSVL.